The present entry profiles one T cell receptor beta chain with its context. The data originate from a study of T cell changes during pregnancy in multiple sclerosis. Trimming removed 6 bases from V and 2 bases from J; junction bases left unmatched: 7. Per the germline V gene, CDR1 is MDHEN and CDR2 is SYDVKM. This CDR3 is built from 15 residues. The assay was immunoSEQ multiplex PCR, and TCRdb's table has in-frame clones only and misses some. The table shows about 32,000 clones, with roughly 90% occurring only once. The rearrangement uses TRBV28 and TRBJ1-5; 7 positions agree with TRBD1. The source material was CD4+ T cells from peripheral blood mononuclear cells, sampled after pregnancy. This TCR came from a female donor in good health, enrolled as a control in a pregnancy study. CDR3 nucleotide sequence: TGTGCCAGCAGCCCCTCCCAGGGGGGCAATCAGCCCCAGCATTTT. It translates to CASSPSQGGNQPQHF.